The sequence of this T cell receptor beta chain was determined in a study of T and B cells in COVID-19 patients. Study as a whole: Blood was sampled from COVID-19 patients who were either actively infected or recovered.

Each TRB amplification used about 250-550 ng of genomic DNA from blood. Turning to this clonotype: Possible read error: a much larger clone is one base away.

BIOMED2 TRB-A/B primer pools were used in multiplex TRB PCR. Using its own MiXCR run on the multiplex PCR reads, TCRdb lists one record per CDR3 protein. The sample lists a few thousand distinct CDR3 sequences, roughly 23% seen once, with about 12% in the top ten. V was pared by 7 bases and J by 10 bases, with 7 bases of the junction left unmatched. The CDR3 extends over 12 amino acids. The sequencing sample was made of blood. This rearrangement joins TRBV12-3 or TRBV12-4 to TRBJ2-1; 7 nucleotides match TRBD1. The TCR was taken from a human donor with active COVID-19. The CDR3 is CASTGQSYEQFF. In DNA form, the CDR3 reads TGTGCCAGCACGGGACAGTCCTACGAGCAGTTCTTC.